This T cell receptor beta chain was sequenced in a study of post-analysis software for immune sequencing data. Study at large: The patients showed relapsing-remitting, secondary progressive and progressive-relapsing multiple sclerosis courses.

A word on this clonotype: What it binds is unknown.

Each TCR beta cDNA library carried unique molecular identifiers. Yield was roughly 0.5 million cDNA molecules from roughly 0.93 to 9.6 million T cells. TCRdb reprocessed the PCR reads with MiXCR, giving one entry per CDR3 protein. The sample carries roughly 170,000 distinct CDR3 sequences, 30% recorded once. The CDR3 contains 15 residues. Germline loops: CDR1 LNHDA, CDR2 SQIVND (reference sequence). The V gene end was trimmed by 5 bases and the J gene end by 3 bases; junction bases not matched to a gene: 9. Findings and caveats of the study: Patients had higher frequencies than controls of roughly five TRBV segments, including TRBV5-6, TRBV5-1 and TRBV20-1.

The source of this sequence is a girl aged 5 to 17 with multiple sclerosis. The chain is built from TRBV19 and TRBJ2-7; 8 positions agree with TRBD2. The sample consisted of blood. The CDR3 DNA is TGTGCCAGTAGTCCTCCGGGACTAGAGATCTACGAGCAGTACTTC. This sequence encodes CASSPPGLEIYEQYF. Supplemented by reference TRBV19 and TRBJ2-7, the full variable domain reads DGGITQSPKYLFRKEGQNVTLSCEQNLNHDAMYWYRQDPGQGLRLIYYSQIVNDFQKGDIAEGYSVSREKKESFPLTVTSAQKNPTAFYLCASSPPGLEIYEQYFGPGTRLTVT.